This TCR beta chain was captured by sequencing in a study of blood T cell repertoires in COVID-19. Study as a whole: PBMCs, B-cell-depleted T cells, or T cells were the source of the cDNA or gDNA that made up the material.

TCRdb's table, derived via immunoSEQ multiplex PCR, lists solely in-frame clones and lacks some. The table lists about 180,000 clones, 70% to 90% of them singletons. The CDR3 is 12 residues long. V was trimmed by 10 bases and J by 7 bases, leaving 13 bases between them. The rearrangement joins TRBV12-3 or TRBV12-4 to TRBJ1-4; D remains ambiguous. The specimen was peripheral blood. The sequence came from a woman aged 25 to 39 with active or convalescent COVID-19. The CDR3, as DNA: TGTGCCACCGCCTCGGGAGGTGAAAAACTGTTTTTT. Its protein product is CATASGGEKLFF.